The 27 T cell receptor beta chains below come from one sample, sequenced in a study of glioma-infiltrating T cells. TCR alpha and beta CDR3 regions were amplified from RNA using iRepertoire nested multiplex PCR. TCRdb re-called the multiplex PCR reads with MiXCR, one entry per CDR3 protein. In the table there are about 410,000 distinct CDR3 sequences, roughly two fifths of which are singletons. Sequencing used glioma tissue, nonneoplastic brain tissue, or PBMCs (not recorded which). Every receptor here comes from a human donor with low-grade glioma or glioblastoma, undergoing nonglioma brain surgery, or in good health (not recorded which).

This clonotype was picked up a small number of times. This chain connects TRBV28 to TRBJ2-1; D perhaps matches TRBD2 (6 bases). Trimming took 4 bases from V and 1 from J, leaving 14 bases between them. The V gene's germline CDR1 is MDHEN and CDR2 SYDVKM. The CDR3 runs to 16 residues. CDR3 DNA sequence: TGTGCCAGCAGTTCCACCTTTGCGGGATCCTACAATGAGCAGTTCTTC. It yields the protein CASSSTFAGSYNEQFF.

The rearrangement joins TRBV7-3 to TRBJ2-3; D unclear. Germline CDR1 and CDR2: SGHTA and FQGTGA. The CDR3 spans 14 residues. Trimming shortened V by 6 bases and J by 2 bases, and 12 bases separated the two germline ends. CDR3 nucleotide sequence: TGTGCCAGCAGTCGAAGGCAGATCACAGATACGCAGTATTTT. The encoded protein is CASSRRQITDTQYF.

Ten or more counts support this clonotype. This sequence joins TRBV27 and TRBJ2-7; D remains ambiguous. CDR1 MNHEY and CDR2 SMNVEV come from the germline V gene (reference sequence). The CDR3 length is 13 residues. V gave up 5 bases and J gave up 3 bases, with 11 bases separating them. The CDR3 coding sequence is TGTGCCAGCAGTCACCAGGCCGGCTACGAGCAGTACTTC. It specifies CASSHQAGYEQYF.

This clonotype was seen just once. A read error is possible here, since a much larger clone lies one base away. The chain couples TRBV27 to TRBJ2-3; D is uncertain. Germline lookup yields CDR1 MNHEY and CDR2 SMNVEV (reference sequence). V lost 7 bases, J lost 3 bases, and 8 bases lay in between. This CDR3 comprises 12 residues. CDR3 loop: CASNRQTDTQYF. CDR3 sequence (DNA): TGTGCCAGCAATCGCCAAACAGATACGCAGTATTTT.

This clonotype was recorded once. With a much larger clone just one base away, this may be a read error. This rearrangement joins TRBV6-2 or TRBV6-3 to TRBJ2-3; maybe TRBD1 (6 bases). Per the germline V gene, CDR1 is MNHEY and CDR2 is SVGEGT. The CDR3 is 12 residues long. The CDR3 loop is CARSHAPGHEYF. CDR3 nucleotides: TGTGCCAGAAGTCATGCGCCGGGACACGAGTACTTC.

The chain has TRBV28 and TRBJ1-5; D remains ambiguous. Trimming took 6 bases from V and 0 from J, leaving 9 bases between them. CDR3 size: 14 residues. CDR1 is MDHEN and CDR2 is SYDVKM in the germline V gene. DNA for the CDR3: TGTGCCAGCAGGGGGTATTATAGCAATCAGCCCCAGCATTTT. Protein product: CASRGYYSNQPQHF.

This clonotype has a handful of counts. V usage is TRBV10-3 and J usage is TRBJ1-3, with D perhaps matching TRBD1 (5 bases). Germline V gene sequence: CDR1 ENHRY, CDR2 SYGVKD. CDR3 length equals 13 residues. The V gene lost 10 bases and the J gene lost 3 bases, with 13 bases spanning the gap. Here the CDR3 reads CATEGYGGNTIYF. The CDR3 DNA reads TGTGCCACCGAGGGGTACGGTGGAAACACCATATATTTT.

About this clonotype itself: A read error may account for a junction end that differs from germline. This chain joins TRBV7-7 and TRBJ2-7, with a weak D call TRBD2 (5 bases). The CDR3 is 15 amino acids. CDR1 SSHAT and CDR2 FNYEAQ come from the germline V gene (reference sequence). The CDR3 region is CASSPSRGPAYEQYF. The CDR3 coding sequence is TGTGCTAGCAGCCCCTCGAGAGGGCCGGCCTACGAGCAGTACTTC.

This chain joins TRBV5-1 and TRBJ2-1, with 7 bases fitting TRBD2. CDR3 length: 16 residues. Germline lookup yields CDR1 SGHRS and CDR2 YFSETQ. The V segment lost 1 base and the J segment 5 bases; nucleotides outside the gene matches: 9. CDR3 protein: CASSLIRGGPNNEQFF. The CDR3, as DNA: TGCGCCAGCAGCTTGATCCGCGGGGGTCCCAACAATGAGCAGTTCTTC.

This clonotype appeared many times. The rearrangement uses TRBV6-1 and TRBJ1-5; D may be TRBD1 (5 bases). CDR1 is MNHNS and CDR2 is SASEGT in the germline V gene. V was shortened by 1 base and J by 6 bases, with 16 bases between the two germline ends. The CDR3 is 16 residues long. CDR3: CASSEVGDGSVQPQHF. The CDR3 DNA is TGTGCCAGCAGTGAAGTTGGGGACGGGAGTGTTCAGCCCCAGCATTTT.

This clonotype was seen more than once but under ten times. The chain combines TRBV10-3 with TRBJ2-7; D may be TRBD2 (6 bases). Germline V gives CDR1 ENHRY, CDR2 SYGVKD. The CDR3 length is 13 residues. In DNA, the CDR3 is TGTACCACCTGCCCCGGGGGTGGCCACGAGCAGTACTTC. This sequence encodes CTTCPGGGHEQYF.

This clonotype was seen many times. The rearrangement links TRBV15 to TRBJ2-1; TRBD2 matches 7 bases. CDR1 LNHNV and CDR2 YYDKDF come from the germline V gene (reference sequence). This CDR3 comprises 16 residues. With V trimmed by 0 bases and J by 8 bases, 10 bases remained unmatched. CDR3: CATSRDTWAGDDEQFF. As DNA, the CDR3 is TGTGCCACCAGCAGAGATACTTGGGCGGGGGATGATGAGCAGTTCTTC.

Written as DNA, the CDR3 is TGTGCCAGCAGTTACAGAACGGCGGGTTCCGGAAACACCATATATTTT. It is translated as CASSYRTAGSGNTIYF. The rearrangement uses TRBV25-1 and TRBJ1-3; D remains unclear. V gave up 5 bases and J gave up 4 bases, with 18 bases separating them. Germline assignment: CDR1 MGHDK and CDR2 SYGVNS. This CDR3 contains 16 residues.

The rearrangement uses TRBV11-2 and TRBJ2-1; no reliable D call. Germline assignment: CDR1 SGHAT and CDR2 FQNNGV. This CDR3 has 14 residues. Trimming removed 1 base from V and 9 bases from J, with 13 bases in between. The CDR3 here is CASSLGVSSSEQFF. The CDR3 nucleotides are TGTGCCAGCAGCTTAGGGGTTAGCAGCAGTGAGCAGTTCTTC.

The rearrangement uses TRBV7-2 and TRBJ2-7; a weak D match, TRBD2 (5 bases). The length of the CDR3 is 14 residues. Trimming removed 3 bases at V and 8 bases at J, with 17 bases between. Per germline, CDR1 SGHTA and CDR2 FQGNSA. The CDR3 reads CASSLLLESEKQYF. CDR3 DNA sequence: TGTGCCAGCAGCTTGCTACTAGAGTCGGAGAAGCAGTACTTC.

This clonotype was seen ten or more times. The V call is TRBV6-2 or TRBV6-3, the J call TRBJ2-2, with 9 positions matching TRBD1. CDR3 length equals 16 residues. V lost 6 bases, J lost 7 bases, and 12 bases stayed unmatched. Looked up from germline, CDR1 is MNHEY and CDR2 is SVGEGT. CDR3 in amino acids: CASRETGGGIDGELFF. CDR3 sequence (DNA): TGTGCCAGCAGAGAAACAGGGGGCGGCATTGACGGGGAGCTGTTTTTT.

The V gene is TRBV5-1, the J gene TRBJ2-7; D is tentatively TRBD1 or TRBD2 (5 bases each). CDR3 length equals 15 residues. Trimming stripped 2 bases from V and 1 base from J, with 13 bases between. Germline V gene lookup returns CDR1 SGHRS and CDR2 YFSETQ. The CDR3 is CASSFGDGLSYEQYF. The DNA for the CDR3 is TGCGCCAGCAGCTTCGGGGACGGCTTATCCTACGAGCAGTACTTC. Together with reference TRBV5-1 and TRBJ2-7, the CDR3 gives the full variable domain: KAGVTQTPRYLIKTRGQQVTLSCSPISGHRSVSWYQQTPGQGLQFLFEYFSETQRNKGNFPGRFSGRQFSNSRSEMNVSTLELGDSALYLCASSFGDGLSYEQYFGPGTRLTVT.

The chain combines TRBV28 with TRBJ2-1, with D perhaps matching TRBD2 (5 bases). The CDR3 length is 16 residues. Germline CDR1 and CDR2: MDHEN and SYDVKM. Trimming shortened V by 5 bases and J by 10 bases, and 24 bases separated the two germline ends. The CDR3 spells CASSPGLGPGSYEQFF. The CDR3 DNA is TGTGCCAGCAGTCCAGGACTGGGCCCTGGCTCCTACGAGCAGTTCTTC.

Comment on this clonotype: A much larger clone is a single base away; this may be a read error. CDR3 protein: CARGSPGQGTGRGNQPQHF. CDR3 coding DNA: TGTGCCAGGGGATCGCCGGGACAGGGGACTGGTAGGGGCAATCAGCCCCAGCATTTT. J is TRBJ1-5 and V is TRBV27; 10 bases align to TRBD1. CDR1 is MNHEY and CDR2 is SMNVEV in the germline V gene (reference sequence). The CDR3 is 19 residues long. Trimming took 9 bases from V and 2 from J; bases not matched to a gene: 19.

This clonotype has at least ten counts. The chain recombines TRBV6-2 or TRBV6-3 with TRBJ2-1; 11 nucleotides align to TRBD2. J gave up 0 bases and V 5 bases, and 9 bases lay outside the gene matches. The germline CDR1 and CDR2 sequences are MNHEY and SVGEGT. The CDR3 spans 18 residues. The chain's CDR3 is CASSAGTSGVRSYNEQFF. In DNA, the CDR3 is TGTGCCAGCAGTGCCGGGACTAGCGGCGTACGCTCCTACAATGAGCAGTTCTTC.

As concerns this clonotype: The germline gene is not matched at one end of the junction; a read error may be the cause. The rearrangement uses TRBV27 and TRBJ2-7; weak D call: TRBD2 (5 bases). Germline CDR1 MNHEY, CDR2 SMNVEV (reference sequence). The CDR3 consists of 14 residues. The CDR3 bases are TGTGCCAGTAGTACGTACCGGGATTCGAACGAGCAGTGCTTC. Translating it yields CASSTYRDSNEQCF.

J is TRBJ2-3 and V is TRBV7-2, with 9 bases that match TRBD2. With 5 bases clipped from V and 3 bases from J, the junction kept 15 bases outside the gene matches. The CDR3 extends over 18 amino acids. Germline-derived CDR1 and CDR2 are SGHTA and FQGNSA. DNA for the CDR3: TGTGCCAGCAGCCCCTGGATTAGCGGGAGAAGGGGAACAGATACGCAGTATTTT. This translates into CASSPWISGRRGTDTQYF.

This clonotype was detected a few times. The chain is built from TRBV4-3 and TRBJ2-5; D not resolved. This CDR3 is 14 amino acids long. V lost 1 base, J lost 5 bases, and 11 bases lay in between. CDR1 is LGHNA and CDR2 is YSLEER in the germline V gene. This chain's CDR3 is CASSQGPGKETQYF. The DNA of the CDR3 is TGCGCCAGCAGCCAAGGGCCAGGCAAGGAGACCCAGTACTTC.

The chain recombines TRBV4-1 with TRBJ2-3, with 9 bases identical to TRBD2. Germline V CDR1 and CDR2: MGHRA, YSYEKL. The junction had 2 bases not matched to a gene; V was cut back by 4 bases and J by 0 bases. The CDR3 loop spans 15 amino acids. The CDR3 here is CASSRLAVSTDTQYF. CDR3 DNA sequence: TGCGCCAGCAGCCGACTAGCGGTTAGCACAGATACGCAGTATTTT.

The chain combines TRBV4-2 with TRBJ2-3; D possibly uses TRBD1 or TRBD2 (7 bases each). CDR1 is LGHNA and CDR2 is YNFKEQ in the germline V gene. The CDR3 is 15 amino acids. The V end was cut by 0 bases, the J end by 9 bases, with 16 bases between. The CDR3 spells CASSQEGTGEGTQYF. The CDR3 DNA sequence: TGTGCCAGCAGCCAAGAGGGAACAGGGGAGGGCACGCAGTATTTT.

In this sample, this clonotype turned up many times. The V gene is TRBV20-1, the J gene TRBJ1-1; tentative D call: TRBD1 (5 bases). The CDR3 contains 11 residues. V was shortened by 5 bases and J by 4 bases, with 8 bases between the two germline ends. Looked up from germline, CDR1 is DFQATT and CDR2 is SNEGSKA (reference sequence). The CDR3 protein is CSAAGGTEAFF. The CDR3 coding sequence is TGCAGTGCTGCGGGGGGCACTGAAGCTTTCTTT.

Details on this clonotype: Since a much larger clone is just one base distant, this may be a read error. This sequence joins TRBV15 and TRBJ2-7, with 7 bases fitting TRBD2. CDR3 length: 18 residues. In germline, CDR1 is LNHNV, CDR2 YYDKDF (reference sequence). J gave up 3 bases and V 0 bases, and 14 bases lay outside the gene matches. The CDR3: CATSRDPAAGDVSYEQYF. The CDR3 bases are TGTGCCACCAGCAGAGATCCCGCGGCGGGAGACGTCAGCTACGAGCAGTACTTC.